Listed here are 24 T cell receptor beta chains from one sample, sequenced in a study of cytomegalovirus exposure and HLA in healthy donors. Sequencing was performed with immunoSEQ multiplex PCR; in TCRdb, only in-frame clones are kept and a portion is missing. The sample consists of some 50,000 clones, more than 85% of them appearing once. Sequenced input: PBMCs. The receptors originated from a woman in her late teens or twenties in good health and CMV-seronegative.

This chain uses TRBV6-6 with TRBJ1-1; TRBD1 matches 9 bases. The CDR3 length is 15 residues. V gave up 6 bases and J gave up 1 base; unmatched junction bases: 6. CDR1 and CDR2 (germline): MNHNY, SVGAGI (reference sequence). CDR3 residues: CASSYRQGGNTEAFF. DNA of the CDR3: TGTGCCAGCAGCTATAGACAGGGGGGGAACACTGAAGCTTTCTTT.

Here the CDR3 DNA reads TGTGCCAGCCGGGACTATTTCGAGACCCAGTACTTC. Residues: CASRDYFETQYF. V gene TRBV28 combines with J gene TRBJ2-5; 7 bases align to TRBD2. With 8 bases clipped from V and 5 bases from J, the junction kept 5 bases outside the gene matches. The length of the CDR3 is 12 residues. CDR1 is MDHEN and CDR2 is SYDVKM in the germline V gene.

This clone occurred once. V gene TRBV6-1 combines with J gene TRBJ1-1, with 8 bases fitting TRBD1. The CDR3 contains 14 residues. J was trimmed by 6 bases and V by 6 bases; bases with no gene match: 9. Germline lookup yields CDR1 MNHNS and CDR2 SASEGT. The CDR3 here is CASSPRGRVAEAFF. CDR3 bases: TGTGCCAGCAGCCCCAGGGGGCGGGTGGCTGAAGCTTTCTTT.

V usage is TRBV5-5 and J usage is TRBJ1-2; 12 bases are shared with TRBD1. CDR1 is SGHKS, CDR2 YYEKEE, per germline (reference sequence). The CDR3 is 16 amino acids. The ends lost 3 bases at V and 5 bases at J; junction bases unmatched: 8. CDR3 bases: TGTGCCAGCAGCTCTTTGACGGGACAGGGGGCATATGGCTACACCTTC. It yields the protein CASSSLTGQGAYGYTF.

The rearrangement joins TRBV5-3 to TRBJ2-5; 9 nucleotides match TRBD2. TRBV5-3 is annotated as an ORF whose role is uncertain. With V trimmed by 5 bases and J by 5 bases, 13 bases remained unmatched. The CDR3 is made up of 16 amino acids. DNA for the CDR3: TGTGCCAGAAGACCCCCGGAGGGCGGGGGGGCTGAGACCCAGTACTTC. Residues: CARRPPEGGGAETQYF.

This chain joins TRBV27 and TRBJ1-1; D unresolved. The germline V gene has CDR1 MNHEY and CDR2 SMNVEV (reference sequence). This CDR3 spans 14 amino acids. The germline V and J ends were trimmed by 0 bases and 2 bases, with 7 bases remaining between them. The CDR3 loop is CASSLSGPNTEAFF. The CDR3 region has the DNA TGTGCCAGCAGTTTATCTGGGCCAAACACTGAAGCTTTCTTT.

The chain has TRBV5-4 and TRBJ1-2; 9 bases fit TRBD1. Trimming took 2 bases from V and 4 from J; bases not matched to a gene: 6. Germline V gives CDR1 SGHNT, CDR2 YYREEE (reference sequence). This CDR3 contains 15 residues. CDR3 sequence: CASSLIGQGFYGYTF. CDR3 bases: TGTGCCAGCAGCTTAATAGGACAGGGGTTCTATGGCTACACCTTC.

The chain uses TRBV19 and TRBJ2-5; possible D gene TRBD1, 6 bases. This CDR3 has 13 amino acids. V was shortened by 6 bases and J by 3 bases, with 11 bases between the two germline ends. Germline CDR1 reads LNHDA; CDR2 reads SQIVND (reference sequence). CDR3 residues: CASRAGTKETQYF. As DNA, the CDR3 is TGTGCCAGTAGGGCCGGGACAAAAGAGACCCAGTACTTC.

The genes are TRBV5-4 and TRBJ2-3; D may be TRBD2 (5 bases). The CDR3 covers 13 residues. Per the germline V gene, CDR1 is SGHNT and CDR2 is YYREEE (reference sequence). Trimming stripped 5 bases from V and 4 bases from J, with 11 bases between. The CDR3 nucleotides read TGTGCCAGCAGTTTACTAGGTTCAGATACGCAGTATTTT. This translates into CASSLLGSDTQYF.

The chain couples TRBV28 to TRBJ1-5, with a tentative D call TRBD1 (5 bases). V was pared by 6 bases and J by 7 bases, with 16 bases between. The CDR3 length is 14 residues. The V gene's germline CDR1 is MDHEN and CDR2 SYDVKM. The DNA for the CDR3 is TGTGCCAGCAGGGTGTCGGGGGATTTGCAGCCCCAGCATTTT. This codes for CASRVSGDLQPQHF. The variable domain in full, with the rest retrieved from reference TRBV28 and TRBJ1-5, is DVKVTQSSRYLVKRTGEKVFLECVQDMDHENMFWYRQDPGLGLRLIYFSYDVKMKEKGDIPEGYSVSREKKERFSLILESASTNQTSMYLCASRVSGDLQPQHFGDGTRLSIL.

The rearrangement links TRBV5-1 to TRBJ1-5; D is unclear. V was cut by 1 base and J by 6 bases, with 8 bases left in between. Germline CDR1 reads SGHRS; CDR2 reads YFSETQ. The CDR3 totals 13 residues. CDR3 residues: CASSLRGSQPQHF. CDR3 coding DNA: TGCGCCAGCAGCTTGCGGGGTAGTCAGCCCCAGCATTTT.

CDR3 in DNA: TGTGCCAGTAGTACCCTCGGTAGCGGGAGTTACAATGAGCAGTTCTTC. Encoded protein: CASSTLGSGSYNEQFF. V and J are TRBV19 and TRBJ2-1, with 9 bases that match TRBD2. In germline, CDR1 is LNHDA, CDR2 SQIVND (reference sequence). V gave up 4 bases and J gave up 4 bases; unmatched junction bases: 8. The CDR3 length is 16 residues.

This clone is a singleton in its sample. The DNA of the CDR3 is TGTGCCATCAGTGAAGGCAGCGCAAACTATGGCTACACCTTC. It yields the protein CAISEGSANYGYTF. This sequence joins TRBV10-3 and TRBJ1-2; no reliable D call. The CDR3 totals 14 residues. Germline loops: CDR1 ENHRY, CDR2 SYGVKD. The ends were cut back, 3 bases at V and 2 bases at J, with 10 bases in the middle.

This clone was found once. The rearrangement links TRBV6-1 to TRBJ1-2; weak D call: TRBD1 (6 bases). Per the germline V gene, CDR1 is MNHNS and CDR2 is SASEGT. The CDR3 sequence is 11 residues long. V dropped 7 bases and J dropped 8 bases, with 11 bases sitting between them. CDR3 in DNA: TGTGCCAGCACCCAGGGGAACGGCTACACCTTC. As protein: CASTQGNGYTF.

The V call is TRBV5-1, the J call TRBJ2-1; 8 nucleotides line up with TRBD2. With 6 bases clipped from V and 8 bases from J, the junction kept 10 bases outside the gene matches. The germline V gene has CDR1 SGHRS and CDR2 YFSETQ. This CDR3 is built from 14 residues. CDR3 loop: CASKVAGMHDEQFF. The CDR3, as DNA: TGCGCCAGCAAGGTAGCGGGGATGCATGATGAGCAGTTCTTC. Based on the CDR3 plus reference TRBV5-1 and TRBJ2-1, the full variable domain is KAGVTQTPRYLIKTRGQQVTLSCSPISGHRSVSWYQQTPGQGLQFLFEYFSETQRNKGNFPGRFSGRQFSNSRSEMNVSTLELGDSALYLCASKVAGMHDEQFFGPGTRLTVL.

The DNA for the CDR3 is TGTGCCAGCAGTTACCCCTCAGATACGCAGTATTTT. Translating it yields CASSYPSDTQYF. This rearrangement joins TRBV6-6 to TRBJ2-3; D not resolved. The germline V gene has CDR1 MNHNY and CDR2 SVGAGI (reference sequence). This CDR3 has 12 residues. V lost 2 bases and J 4 bases, leaving 4 bases between the germline ends.

V usage is TRBV5-1 and J usage is TRBJ2-1; 9 bases agree with TRBD2. V gave up 6 bases and J gave up 9 bases; unmatched junction bases: 7. CDR3 size: 13 residues. The V gene's germline CDR1 is SGHRS and CDR2 YFSETQ. CDR3 DNA sequence: TGCGCCAGCACCGTTATAGCGGGAGCTGAGCAGTTCTTC. It is translated as CASTVIAGAEQFF.

V is TRBV5-1 and J is TRBJ2-5; a possible D gene is TRBD2 (7 bases). The CDR3 is 15 residues long. The germline V gene has CDR1 SGHRS and CDR2 YFSETQ. Trimming cost V 0 bases and J 4 bases, with 13 bases left between them. The CDR3 loop is CASSLEYREGETQYF. The DNA for the CDR3 is TGCGCCAGCAGCTTGGAATACAGGGAGGGAGAGACCCAGTACTTC.

This chain links TRBV18 with TRBJ2-2, with unresolved D. The V end was cut by 2 bases, the J end by 0 bases, with 4 bases between. The CDR3 runs 14 residues. Germline assignment: CDR1 KGHSH and CDR2 LQKENI. The CDR3 here is CASSPGPNTGELFF. As DNA, the CDR3 is TGTGCCAGCTCACCAGGGCCGAACACCGGGGAGCTGTTTTTT.

The genes are TRBV5-1 and TRBJ2-7, with 8 bases lining up with TRBD1. Germline V lookup: CDR1 SGHRS, CDR2 YFSETQ. V trimming: 0 bases; J trimming: 0 bases; junction bases outside the gene matches: 5. CDR3 length equals 16 residues. The CDR3: CASSLGVTGGSYEQYF. Here the CDR3 DNA reads TGCGCCAGCAGCTTGGGGGTCACAGGGGGCTCCTACGAGCAGTACTTC.

The chain recombines TRBV5-6 with TRBJ1-5; maybe TRBD1 (5 bases). The CDR3 runs to 14 residues. The V gene's germline CDR1 is SGHDT and CDR2 YYEEEE. Trimming left V 4 bases short and J 5 bases short, with 13 bases between. CDR3 residues: CASSSGWGDQPQHF. The CDR3 nucleotides are TGTGCCAGCAGCAGCGGATGGGGGGATCAGCCCCAGCATTTT.

The rearrangement links TRBV6-6 to TRBJ2-3; 12 positions match TRBD2. V was clipped by 4 bases and J by 2 bases; unmatched bases: 4. The CDR3 sequence is 16 residues long. Germline V gives CDR1 MNHNY, CDR2 SVGAGI (reference sequence). The CDR3 region is CASSLTSGGDTDTQYF. For the CDR3, the DNA is TGTGCCAGCAGTTTGACTAGCGGGGGAGACACAGATACGCAGTATTTT.

The chain links TRBV11-2 to TRBJ1-3; a possible D gene is TRBD1 (5 bases). Per the germline V gene, CDR1 is SGHAT and CDR2 is FQNNGV. This CDR3 region has 15 residues. Trimming shortened V by 1 base and J by 0 bases, and 7 bases separated the two germline ends. In DNA form, the CDR3 reads TGTGCCAGCAGCTTAGGAGACAGCTCTGGAAACACCATATATTTT. It codes for CASSLGDSSGNTIYF.

The J gene is TRBJ2-1, the V gene TRBV7-3; 11 bases fit TRBD2. The J segment lost 6 bases and the V segment lost 6 bases, leaving 10 bases of the junction unmatched. The CDR3 contains 16 residues. Germline V gene sequence: CDR1 SGHTA, CDR2 FQGTGA. The CDR3 region is CASSAPRLAGTNEQFF. The CDR3 DNA follows: TGTGCCAGCAGTGCCCCGAGACTAGCGGGGACCAATGAGCAGTTCTTC. Full variable domain (rest looked up from reference TRBV7-3 and TRBJ2-1): GAGVSQTPSNKVTEKGKYVELRCDPISGHTALYWYRQSLGQGPEFLIYFQGTGAADDSGLPNDRFFAVRPEGSVSTLKIQRTERGDSAVYLCASSAPRLAGTNEQFFGPGTRLTVL.